This T cell receptor beta chain originates from a study of blood T cell repertoires in COVID-19. Generated by immunoSEQ multiplex PCR, the TCRdb table keeps only in-frame clones and is missing some. The sample holds fewer than 350,000 clones; roughly 90% are singletons and the top ten take about 1.7%. In assigning cohorts, the study relied on participant-reported clinical history. This clone occurred a few times. The V and J ends lost 7 bases and 1 base respectively, with 13 bases between them. The CDR3 loop spans 15 amino acids. The V gene's germline CDR1 is MNHEY and CDR2 SMNVEV (reference sequence).

This clonotype originated in a young woman with acute COVID-19. The specimen was PBMCs or T cells enriched from blood (not recorded which). The V gene is TRBV27, the J gene TRBJ2-2, with D maybe TRBD1 (6 bases). The CDR3: CASNKQGRNTGELFF. CDR3 in DNA: TGTGCCAGCAACAAACAGGGTCGGAACACCGGGGAGCTGTTTTTT.